One sample yielded the 11 T cell receptor beta chains listed below, sequenced in a study of OX40 agonist ivuxolimab in advanced cancers. Receptor amplification or capture employed the immunoSEQ multiplex PCR assay. TCRdb's version of the immuneACCESS table is confined to in-frame rearrangements and falls short of the full clone set. An unresolved V gene accounts for under half of the shortfall where checked; the remainder is of unknown origin. The sample table lists more than 50,000 clones, approximately 91% of them with a count of one. Around 20% of the sample comes from the top ten. Sequencing used CD4+ or CD8+ T cells sorted from blood, obtained in a trial of the OX40 agonist ivuxolimab. These receptors all come from an adult with an advanced solid tumor such as melanoma, head and neck, liver or kidney cancer.

This clone turned up a few times. This chain uses TRBV5-6 with TRBJ1-1, with no clear D. The CDR3 totals 14 residues. The V gene lost 0 bases and the J gene lost 7 bases, with 13 bases spanning the gap. Germline loops: CDR1 SGHDT, CDR2 YYEEEE. CDR3 in DNA: TGTGCCAGCAGCTTGGGCGGGTTCAACCATGAAGCTTTCTTT. It encodes CASSLGGFNHEAFF.

This clone has just one count. CDR3 nucleotide sequence: TGTGCCATCACGCCGGGACAGGGGGGGTTTGAGCAGTTCTTC. Encoded protein: CAITPGQGGFEQFF. The chain couples TRBV10-3 to TRBJ2-1, with 11 positions matching TRBD1. The CDR3 totals 14 residues. In germline, CDR1 is ENHRY, CDR2 SYGVKD. After removal of 7 bases from V and 9 bases from J, the junction contained 8 bases not matched to a gene.

The chain has TRBV5-6 and TRBJ2-1, with TRBD2 matching over 9 bases. The germline V gene encodes CDR1 SGHDT and CDR2 YYEEEE. CDR3 size: 15 residues. V was clipped by 2 bases and J by 7 bases; unmatched bases: 7. In DNA, the CDR3 is TGTGCCAGCAGCTTACGCATAGCGGGGGAGAATGAGCAGTTCTTC. Amino acid sequence: CASSLRIAGENEQFF.

The V gene is TRBV7-9, the J gene TRBJ2-5; 10 bases agree with TRBD1. CDR1 and CDR2 from the germline V gene are SEHNR and FQNEAQ (reference sequence). The ends lost 5 bases at V and 5 bases at J; junction bases unmatched: 8. CDR3 length: 15 residues. The CDR3 loop is CASSPRTGGPETQYF. CDR3 coding DNA: TGTGCCAGCAGCCCGAGGACAGGGGGGCCCGAGACCCAGTACTTC.

The gene calls are TRBV6-5 and TRBJ2-3; D is unresolved. The V gene's germline CDR1 is MNHEY and CDR2 SVGAGI. V shed 3 bases and J shed 0 bases, with 4 bases lying between them. This CDR3 region has 13 residues. The CDR3 nucleotides are TGTGCCAGCAGTTATGGCAGCACAGATACGCAGTATTTT. This codes for CASSYGSTDTQYF.

The V call is TRBV13, the J call TRBJ2-5, with unresolved D. Germline V CDR1 and CDR2: PRHDT, FYEKMQ (reference sequence). The CDR3 extends over 13 amino acids. Trimming pared 6 bases from V and 0 bases from J, leaving 8 bases between. In nucleotides, the CDR3 is TGTGCCAGCAGTTTCCCGTACCAAGAGACCCAGTACTTC. Translated, it gives CASSFPYQETQYF.

V usage is TRBV28 and J usage is TRBJ1-2; 8 nucleotides agree with TRBD1. V was clipped by 4 bases and J by 7 bases; unmatched bases: 17. The CDR3 is made up of 17 amino acids. Germline CDR1 MDHEN, CDR2 SYDVKM. Here the CDR3 reads CASSWMGGQGAFSGYTF. CDR3 DNA: TGTGCCAGCAGTTGGATGGGCGGGCAGGGGGCATTTTCTGGCTACACCTTC.

This chain connects TRBV28 to TRBJ2-1, with 16 positions matching TRBD2. In germline, CDR1 is MDHEN, CDR2 SYDVKM. The ends lost 4 bases at V and 10 bases at J; junction bases unmatched: 19. The CDR3 covers 20 residues. The CDR3: CASSWTRSPGLAGGPGEQFF. In DNA, the CDR3 is TGTGCCAGCAGTTGGACCAGGTCGCCGGGACTAGCGGGGGGGCCAGGGGAGCAGTTCTTC.

CDR3 protein: CASWSPQGGETQYF. The CDR3 nucleotides are TGTGCCAGTTGGTCTCCTCAGGGAGGAGAGACCCAGTACTTC. The chain links TRBV2 to TRBJ2-5; tentatively, D is TRBD2 (6 bases). CDR1 is SNHLY and CDR2 is FYNNEI in the germline V gene. The CDR3 spans 14 residues. The germline V and J ends were trimmed by 9 bases and 4 bases, with 18 bases remaining between them.

The J gene is TRBJ2-7, the V gene TRBV28; a weak D match, TRBD1 (6 bases). CDR1 and CDR2 (germline): MDHEN, SYDVKM. The CDR3 runs 17 residues. V lost 2 bases and J lost 3, with 20 bases in between. CDR3 sequence reads: CASSLAPGDTLGYEQYF. As DNA, the CDR3 is TGTGCCAGCAGTTTAGCCCCTGGGGACACTTTAGGCTACGAGCAGTACTTC.

The rearrangement joins TRBV28 to TRBJ2-1, with 10 bases lining up with TRBD2. The CDR3 extends over 17 amino acids. CDR1 is MDHEN and CDR2 is SYDVKM in the germline V gene. Trimming at V came to 4 bases and at J to 4 bases, leaving 10 bases not matched to a gene. CDR3 nucleotides: TGTGCCAGCAGTTCCCCGACTAGCGGGCCTATTTACAATGAGCAGTTCTTC. Amino acids: CASSSPTSGPIYNEQFF. Variable domain in full (rest from reference TRBV28 and TRBJ2-1): DVKVTQSSRYLVKRTGEKVFLECVQDMDHENMFWYRQDPGLGLRLIYFSYDVKMKEKGDIPEGYSVSREKKERFSLILESASTNQTSMYLCASSSPTSGPIYNEQFFGPGTRLTVL.